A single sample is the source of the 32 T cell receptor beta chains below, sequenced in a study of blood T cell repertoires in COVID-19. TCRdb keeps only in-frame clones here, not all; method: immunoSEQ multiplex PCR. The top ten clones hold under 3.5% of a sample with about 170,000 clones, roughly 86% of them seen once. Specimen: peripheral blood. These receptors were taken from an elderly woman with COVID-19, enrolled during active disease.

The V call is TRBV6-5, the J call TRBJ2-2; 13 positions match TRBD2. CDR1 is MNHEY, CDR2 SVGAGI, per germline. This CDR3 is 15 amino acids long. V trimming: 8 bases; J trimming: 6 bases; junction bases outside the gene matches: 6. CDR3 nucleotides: TGTGCCAGCTTGCCACTAGCGGGAGGGCCCGGGGAGCTGTTTTTT. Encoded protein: CASLPLAGGPGELFF.

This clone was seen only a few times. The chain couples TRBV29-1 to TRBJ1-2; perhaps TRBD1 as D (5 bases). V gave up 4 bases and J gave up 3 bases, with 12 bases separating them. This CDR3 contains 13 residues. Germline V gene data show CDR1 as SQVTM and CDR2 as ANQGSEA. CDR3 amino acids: CSVGVGVDYGYTF. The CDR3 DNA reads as TGCAGCGTTGGGGTAGGGGTCGACTATGGCTACACCTTC.

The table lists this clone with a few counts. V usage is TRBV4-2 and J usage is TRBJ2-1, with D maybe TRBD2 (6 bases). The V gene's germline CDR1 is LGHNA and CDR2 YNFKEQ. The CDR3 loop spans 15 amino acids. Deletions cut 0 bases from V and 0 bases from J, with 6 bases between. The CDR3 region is CASSQDGSSYNEQFF. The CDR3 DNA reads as TGTGCCAGCAGCCAAGACGGGAGCTCCTACAATGAGCAGTTCTTC.

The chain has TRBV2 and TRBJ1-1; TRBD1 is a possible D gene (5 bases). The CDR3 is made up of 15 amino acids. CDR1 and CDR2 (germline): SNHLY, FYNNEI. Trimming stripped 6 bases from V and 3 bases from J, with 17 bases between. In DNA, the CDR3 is TGTGCCAGCAGCAAGGCCCGCGGGGCCCACACTGAAGCTTTCTTT. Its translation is CASSKARGAHTEAFF.

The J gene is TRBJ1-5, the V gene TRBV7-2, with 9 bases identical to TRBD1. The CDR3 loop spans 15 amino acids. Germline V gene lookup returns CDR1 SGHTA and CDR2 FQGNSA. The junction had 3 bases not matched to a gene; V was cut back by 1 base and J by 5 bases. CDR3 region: CASSLDRGRDQPQHF. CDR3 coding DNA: TGTGCCAGCAGCTTAGACAGGGGGCGCGATCAGCCCCAGCATTTT.

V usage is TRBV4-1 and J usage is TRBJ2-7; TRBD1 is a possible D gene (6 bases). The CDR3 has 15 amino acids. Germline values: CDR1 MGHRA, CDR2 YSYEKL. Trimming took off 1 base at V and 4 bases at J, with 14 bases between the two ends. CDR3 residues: CASSQGTGGMYEQYF. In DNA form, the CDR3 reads TGCGCCAGCAGCCAAGGTACTGGGGGCATGTACGAGCAGTACTTC.

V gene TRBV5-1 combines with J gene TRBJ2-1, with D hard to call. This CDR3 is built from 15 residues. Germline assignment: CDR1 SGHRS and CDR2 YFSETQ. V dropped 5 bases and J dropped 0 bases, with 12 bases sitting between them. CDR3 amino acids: CASRNIRSSYNEQFF. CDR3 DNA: TGCGCCAGCAGAAACATACGAAGCTCCTACAATGAGCAGTTCTTC.

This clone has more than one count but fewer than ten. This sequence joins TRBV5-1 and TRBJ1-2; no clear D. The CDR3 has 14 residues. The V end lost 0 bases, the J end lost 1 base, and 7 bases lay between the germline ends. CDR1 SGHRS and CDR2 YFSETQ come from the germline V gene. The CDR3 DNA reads TGCGCCAGCAGCTTGGAGCCCGGTAACTATGGCTACACCTTC. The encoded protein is CASSLEPGNYGYTF. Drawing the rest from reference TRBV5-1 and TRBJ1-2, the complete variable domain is KAGVTQTPRYLIKTRGQQVTLSCSPISGHRSVSWYQQTPGQGLQFLFEYFSETQRNKGNFPGRFSGRQFSNSRSEMNVSTLELGDSALYLCASSLEPGNYGYTFGSGTRLTVV.

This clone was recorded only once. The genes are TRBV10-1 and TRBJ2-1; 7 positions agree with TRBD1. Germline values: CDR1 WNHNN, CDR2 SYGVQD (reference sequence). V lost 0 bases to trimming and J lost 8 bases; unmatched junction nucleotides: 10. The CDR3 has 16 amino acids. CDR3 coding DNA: TGCGCCAGCAGTGAGTCCGGACCACAGGGGAAGCATGAGCAGTTCTTC. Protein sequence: CASSESGPQGKHEQFF.

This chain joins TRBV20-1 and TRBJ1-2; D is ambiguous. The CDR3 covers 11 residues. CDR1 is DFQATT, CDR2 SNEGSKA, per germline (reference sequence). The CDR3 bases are TGCCTCTTCACGGACCGGAGGGGCTACACCTTC. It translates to CLFTDRRGYTF.

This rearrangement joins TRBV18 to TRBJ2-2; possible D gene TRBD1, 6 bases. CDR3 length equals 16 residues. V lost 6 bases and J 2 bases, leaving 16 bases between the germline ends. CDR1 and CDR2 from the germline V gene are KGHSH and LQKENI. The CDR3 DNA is TGTGCCAGCTCCCCTGTCCAGGGGCTTAACACCGGGGAGCTGTTTTTT. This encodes CASSPVQGLNTGELFF.

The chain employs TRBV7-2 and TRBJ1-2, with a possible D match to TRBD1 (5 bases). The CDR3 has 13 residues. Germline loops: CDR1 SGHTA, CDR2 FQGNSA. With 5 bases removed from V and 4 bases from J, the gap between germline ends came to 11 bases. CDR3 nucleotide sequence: TGTGCCAGCAGCCTCGGCGGGGGCTATGGCTACACCTTC. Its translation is CASSLGGGYGYTF.

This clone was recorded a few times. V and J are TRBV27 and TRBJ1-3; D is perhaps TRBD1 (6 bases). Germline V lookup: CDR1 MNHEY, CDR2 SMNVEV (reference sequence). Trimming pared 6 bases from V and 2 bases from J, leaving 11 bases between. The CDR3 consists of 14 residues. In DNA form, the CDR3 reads TGTGCCAGCAGACCACAGGGCACTGGAAACACCATATATTTT. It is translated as CASRPQGTGNTIYF.

CDR3 sequence reads: CASSLRLASTGELFF. The CDR3 DNA reads TGTGCCAGCAGCTTGAGACTAGCGAGTACCGGGGAGCTGTTTTTT. The rearrangement uses TRBV7-2 and TRBJ2-2; 8 bases are a match to TRBD2. Germline V lookup: CDR1 SGHTA, CDR2 FQGNSA. The length of the CDR3 is 15 residues. V shed 3 bases, J shed 5 bases, and the junction held 5 bases outside the gene matches.

CDR3 residues: CASSPGRGGQETQYF. DNA for the CDR3: TGTGCCAGCAGCCCAGGTCGGGGGGGACAAGAGACCCAGTACTTC. This sequence joins TRBV7-9 and TRBJ2-5; 8 bases match TRBD2. This CDR3 contains 15 residues. The V gene's germline CDR1 is SEHNR and CDR2 FQNEAQ (reference sequence). The trim removed 5 bases at V and 2 bases at J, leaving 7 bases unmatched.

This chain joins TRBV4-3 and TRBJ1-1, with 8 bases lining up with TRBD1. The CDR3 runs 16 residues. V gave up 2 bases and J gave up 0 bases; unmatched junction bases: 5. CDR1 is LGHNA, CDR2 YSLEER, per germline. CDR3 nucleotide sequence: TGCGCCAGCAGCCAACTACCGGGACAGGTGAACACTGAAGCTTTCTTT. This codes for CASSQLPGQVNTEAFF.

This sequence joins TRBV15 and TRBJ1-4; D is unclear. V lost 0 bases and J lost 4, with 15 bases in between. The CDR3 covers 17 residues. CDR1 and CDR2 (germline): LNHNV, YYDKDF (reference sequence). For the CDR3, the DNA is TGTGCCACCAGCAGAGAGTGGCCAGGCGGGATTAATGAAAAACTGTTTTTT. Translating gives CATSREWPGGINEKLFF.

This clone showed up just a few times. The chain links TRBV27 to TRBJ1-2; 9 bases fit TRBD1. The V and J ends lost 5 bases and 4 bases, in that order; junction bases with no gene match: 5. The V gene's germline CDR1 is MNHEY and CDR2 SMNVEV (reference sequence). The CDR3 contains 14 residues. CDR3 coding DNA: TGTGCCAGCAGTGGGGGACAGGGAGCCTATGGCTACACCTTC. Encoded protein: CASSGGQGAYGYTF.

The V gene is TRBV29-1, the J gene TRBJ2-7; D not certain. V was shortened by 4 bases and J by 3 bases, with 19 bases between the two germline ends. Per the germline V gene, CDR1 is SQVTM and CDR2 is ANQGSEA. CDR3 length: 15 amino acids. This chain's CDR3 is CSVAPRGRGIYEQYF. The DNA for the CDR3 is TGCAGCGTTGCCCCACGCGGAAGAGGTATCTACGAGCAGTACTTC.

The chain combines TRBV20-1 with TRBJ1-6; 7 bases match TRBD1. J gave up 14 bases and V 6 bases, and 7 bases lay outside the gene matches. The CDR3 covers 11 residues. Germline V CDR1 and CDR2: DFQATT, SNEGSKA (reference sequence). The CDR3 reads CSASTGKALHF. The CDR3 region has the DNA TGCAGTGCATCGACAGGGAAGGCCCTCCACTTT.

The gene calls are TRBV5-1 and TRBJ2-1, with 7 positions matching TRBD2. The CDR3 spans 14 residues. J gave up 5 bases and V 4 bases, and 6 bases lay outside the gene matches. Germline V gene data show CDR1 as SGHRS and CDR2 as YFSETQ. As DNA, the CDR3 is TGCGCCAGCAGCCCCCAAGGGACTAACAATGAGCAGTTCTTC. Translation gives CASSPQGTNNEQFF.

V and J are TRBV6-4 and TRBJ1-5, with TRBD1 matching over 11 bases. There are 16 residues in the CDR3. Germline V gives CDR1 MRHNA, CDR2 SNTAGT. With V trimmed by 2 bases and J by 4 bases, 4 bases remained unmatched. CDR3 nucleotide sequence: TGTGCCAGCAGTGACACGGGACAGGGGGTTAATCAGCCCCAGCATTTT. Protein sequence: CASSDTGQGVNQPQHF.

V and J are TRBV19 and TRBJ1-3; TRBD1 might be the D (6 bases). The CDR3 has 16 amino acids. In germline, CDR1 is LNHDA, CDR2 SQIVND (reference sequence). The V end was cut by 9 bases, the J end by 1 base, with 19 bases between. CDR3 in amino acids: CARGPPEGESGNTIYF. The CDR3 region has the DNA TGTGCCAGAGGACCTCCTGAGGGGGAATCTGGAAACACCATATATTTT.

CDR3 region: CASSVGGTAYYEQYF. CDR3 DNA: TGTGCCAGCAGCGTAGGTGGGACAGCGTACTACGAGCAGTACTTC. The V and J genes are TRBV9 and TRBJ2-7, with 7 bases fitting TRBD1. The V gene end was trimmed by 0 bases and the J gene end by 3 bases; junction bases not matched to a gene: 6. The germline V gene has CDR1 SGDLS and CDR2 YYNGEE. There are 15 residues in the CDR3. Based on the CDR3 plus reference TRBV9 and TRBJ2-7, the full variable domain is DSGVTQTPKHLITATGQRVTLRCSPRSGDLSVYWYQQSLDQGLQFLIQYYNGEERAKGNILERFSAQQFPDLHSELNLSSLELGDSALYFCASSVGGTAYYEQYFGPGTRLTVT.

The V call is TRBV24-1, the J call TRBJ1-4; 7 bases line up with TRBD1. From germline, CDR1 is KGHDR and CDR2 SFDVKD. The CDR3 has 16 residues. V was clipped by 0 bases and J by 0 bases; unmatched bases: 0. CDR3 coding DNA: TGTGCCACCAGTGATTTGAGGGGGCCAACTAATGAAAAACTGTTTTTT. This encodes CATSDLRGPTNEKLFF.

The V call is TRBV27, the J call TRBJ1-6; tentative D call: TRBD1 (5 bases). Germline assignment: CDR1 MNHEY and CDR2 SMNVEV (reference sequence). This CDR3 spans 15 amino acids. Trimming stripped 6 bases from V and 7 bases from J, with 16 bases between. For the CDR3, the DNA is TGTGCCAGCAGCCGCAGACAGAATCTAAATTCACCCCTCCACTTT. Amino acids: CASSRRQNLNSPLHF.

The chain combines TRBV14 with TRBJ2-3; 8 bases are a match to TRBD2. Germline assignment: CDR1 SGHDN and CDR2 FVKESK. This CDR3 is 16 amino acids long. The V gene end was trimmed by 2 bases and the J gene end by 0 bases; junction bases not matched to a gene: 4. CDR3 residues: CASSQWRGASTDTQYF. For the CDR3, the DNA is TGTGCCAGCAGCCAATGGCGGGGGGCCAGCACAGATACGCAGTATTTT. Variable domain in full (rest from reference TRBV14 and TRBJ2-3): EAGVTQFPSHSVIEKGQTVTLRCDPISGHDNLYWYRRVMGKEIKFLLHFVKESKQDESGMPNNRFLAERTGGTYSTLKVQPAELEDSGVYFCASSQWRGASTDTQYFGPGTRLTVL.

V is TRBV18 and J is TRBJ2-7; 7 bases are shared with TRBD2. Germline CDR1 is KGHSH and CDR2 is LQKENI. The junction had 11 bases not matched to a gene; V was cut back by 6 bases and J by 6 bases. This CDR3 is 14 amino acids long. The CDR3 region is CASSGGSAVGEQYF. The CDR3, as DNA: TGTGCCAGCTCGGGAGGGTCCGCGGTGGGCGAGCAGTACTTC.

For the CDR3, the DNA is TGCGCCAGCAGCTTTGGAGGGACAGCGAACACCGGGGAGCTGTTTTTT. Protein: CASSFGGTANTGELFF. V and J are TRBV5-1 and TRBJ2-2, with D perhaps matching TRBD1 (7 bases). The CDR3 covers 16 residues. Germline V gene lookup returns CDR1 SGHRS and CDR2 YFSETQ. V lost 2 bases, J lost 0 bases, and 11 bases lay in between.

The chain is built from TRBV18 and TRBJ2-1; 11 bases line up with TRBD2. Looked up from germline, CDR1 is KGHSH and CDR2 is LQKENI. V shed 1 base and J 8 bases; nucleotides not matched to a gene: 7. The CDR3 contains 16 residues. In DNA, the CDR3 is TGTGCCAGCTCACCACAAATAGCGGGGGGGCAATATGAGCAGTTCTTC. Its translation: CASSPQIAGGQYEQFF.

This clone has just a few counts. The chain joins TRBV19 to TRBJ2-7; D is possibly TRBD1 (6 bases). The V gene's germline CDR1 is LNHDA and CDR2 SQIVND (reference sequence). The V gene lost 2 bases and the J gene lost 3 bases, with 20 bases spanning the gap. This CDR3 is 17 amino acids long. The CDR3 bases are TGTGCCAGTAGTATAAACAACAGGGATTCCACTGGCTACGAGCAGTACTTC. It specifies CASSINNRDSTGYEQYF.

CDR3 bases: TGCGCCAGCAGCTTGGGTACTAGCGGGAGGGGAGAGACCCAGTACTTC. Translated, it gives CASSLGTSGRGETQYF. V is TRBV5-1 and J is TRBJ2-5; TRBD2 matches at 13 bases. With 0 bases clipped from V and 4 bases from J, the junction kept 3 bases outside the gene matches. CDR1 and CDR2 from the germline V gene are SGHRS and YFSETQ. There are 16 residues in the CDR3.